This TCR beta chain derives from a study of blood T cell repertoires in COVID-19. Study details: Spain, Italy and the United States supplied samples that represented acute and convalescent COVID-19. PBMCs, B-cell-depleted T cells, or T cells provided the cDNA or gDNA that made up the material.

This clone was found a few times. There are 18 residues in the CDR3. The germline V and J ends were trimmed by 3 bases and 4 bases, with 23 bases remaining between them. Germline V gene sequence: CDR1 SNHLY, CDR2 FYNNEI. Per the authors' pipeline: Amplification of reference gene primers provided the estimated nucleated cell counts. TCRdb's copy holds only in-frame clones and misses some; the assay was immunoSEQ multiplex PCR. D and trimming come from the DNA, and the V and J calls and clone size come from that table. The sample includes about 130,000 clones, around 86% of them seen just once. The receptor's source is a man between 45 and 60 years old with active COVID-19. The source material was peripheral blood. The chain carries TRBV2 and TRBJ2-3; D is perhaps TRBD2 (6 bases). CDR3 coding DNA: TGTGCCAGCAGTGAGAAGGGGTGGAGGGCTGGGGTCCCAGATACGCAGTATTTT. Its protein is CASSEKGWRAGVPDTQYF.